This TCR beta chain was sequenced during a study of T cell repertoires in aging, cancer and after chemotherapy. TRB rearrangements spanning V, D and J were amplified using mixed TRB-A/B primers. MiXCR was run by TCRdb on the multiplex PCR reads, yielding one entry per CDR3 protein. The sample includes roughly 2,000 distinct CDR3 sequences, over 65% of them seen just once. The CDR3 spans 13 residues. Trimming removed 1 base from V and 6 bases from J, with 9 bases in between. TCR beta rearrangements were amplified from peripheral blood genomic DNA. Sequenced material: blood. The chain recombines TRBV12-3 or TRBV12-4 with TRBJ1-2, with D unclear. This receptor was taken from a human donor with a solid tumor. CDR3 sequence: CASSLGAPHGYTF. The CDR3 DNA reads as TGTGCCAGCAGTTTAGGGGCCCCCCATGGCTACACCTTC.